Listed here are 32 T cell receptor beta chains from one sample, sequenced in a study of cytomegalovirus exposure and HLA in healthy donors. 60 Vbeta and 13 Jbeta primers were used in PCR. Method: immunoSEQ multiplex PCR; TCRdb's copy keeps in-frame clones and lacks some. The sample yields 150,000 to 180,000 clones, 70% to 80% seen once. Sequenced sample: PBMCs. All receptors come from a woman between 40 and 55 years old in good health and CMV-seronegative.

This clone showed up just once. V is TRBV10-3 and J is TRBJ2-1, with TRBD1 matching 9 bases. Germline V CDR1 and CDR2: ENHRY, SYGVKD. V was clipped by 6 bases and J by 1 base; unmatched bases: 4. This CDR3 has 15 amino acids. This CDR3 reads CAISPGQGSYNEQFF. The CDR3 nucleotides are TGTGCCATCAGCCCGGGACAGGGTTCCTACAATGAGCAGTTCTTC.

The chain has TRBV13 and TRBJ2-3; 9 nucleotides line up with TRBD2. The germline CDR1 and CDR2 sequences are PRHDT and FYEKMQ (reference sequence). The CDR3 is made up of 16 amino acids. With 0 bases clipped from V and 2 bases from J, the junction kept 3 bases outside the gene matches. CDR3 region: CASSLGASGITDTQYF. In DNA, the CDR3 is TGTGCCAGCAGCTTAGGGGCTAGCGGGATCACAGATACGCAGTATTTT.

The CDR3: CSAVTDEVSTEAFF. The CDR3 DNA reads as TGCAGCGCTGTGACAGACGAGGTAAGCACTGAAGCTTTCTTT. This chain links TRBV29-1 with TRBJ1-1, with TRBD1 as a possible D gene (5 bases). This CDR3 is 14 amino acids long. Trimming left V 7 bases short and J 4 bases short, with 19 bases between. Germline V gene sequence: CDR1 SQVTM, CDR2 ANQGSEA.

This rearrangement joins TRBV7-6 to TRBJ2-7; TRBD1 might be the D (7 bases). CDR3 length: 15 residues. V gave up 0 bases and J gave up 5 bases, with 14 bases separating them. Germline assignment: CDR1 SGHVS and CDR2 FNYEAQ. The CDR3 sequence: CASSLAGGGRDEQYF. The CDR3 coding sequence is TGTGCCAGCAGCTTAGCAGGAGGGGGCAGGGACGAGCAGTACTTC.

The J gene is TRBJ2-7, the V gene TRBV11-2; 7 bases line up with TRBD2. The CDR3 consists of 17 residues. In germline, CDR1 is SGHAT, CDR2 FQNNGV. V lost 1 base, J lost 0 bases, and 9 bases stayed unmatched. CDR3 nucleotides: TGTGCCAGCAGCTTAGCCGGTCGGGGAGGGCCCTCCTACGAGCAGTACTTC. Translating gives CASSLAGRGGPSYEQYF.

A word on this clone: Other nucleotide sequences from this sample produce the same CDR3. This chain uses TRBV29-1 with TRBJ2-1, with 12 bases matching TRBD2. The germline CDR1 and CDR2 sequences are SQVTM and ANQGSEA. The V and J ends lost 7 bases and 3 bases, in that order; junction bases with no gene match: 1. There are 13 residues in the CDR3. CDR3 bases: TGCAGCGGACTAGCGGGAGTCTACAATGAGCAGTTCTTC. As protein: CSGLAGVYNEQFF.

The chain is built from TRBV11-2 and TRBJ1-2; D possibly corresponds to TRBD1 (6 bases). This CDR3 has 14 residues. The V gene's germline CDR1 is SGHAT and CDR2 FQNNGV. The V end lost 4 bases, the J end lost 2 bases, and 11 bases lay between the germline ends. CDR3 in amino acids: CASSYITGNYGYTF. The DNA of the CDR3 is TGTGCCAGCAGCTATATAACAGGGAACTATGGCTACACCTTC. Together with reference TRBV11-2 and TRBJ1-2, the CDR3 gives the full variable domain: EAGVAQSPRYKIIEKRQSVAFWCNPISGHATLYWYQQILGQGPKLLIQFQNNGVVDDSQLPKDRFSAERLKGVDSTLKIQPAKLEDSAVYLCASSYITGNYGYTFGSGTRLTVV.

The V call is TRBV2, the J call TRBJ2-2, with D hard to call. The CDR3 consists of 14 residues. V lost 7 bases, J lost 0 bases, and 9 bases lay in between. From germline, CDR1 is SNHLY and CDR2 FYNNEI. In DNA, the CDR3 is TGTGCCAGCAATGAGGCCTCGAACACCGGGGAGCTGTTTTTT. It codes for CASNEASNTGELFF.

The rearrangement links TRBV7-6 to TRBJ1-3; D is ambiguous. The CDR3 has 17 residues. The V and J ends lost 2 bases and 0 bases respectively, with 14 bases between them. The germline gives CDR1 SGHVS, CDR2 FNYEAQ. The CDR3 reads CASSLPLDGNSGNTIYF. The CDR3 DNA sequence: TGTGCCAGCAGCTTACCTCTGGACGGGAACTCTGGAAACACCATATATTTT.

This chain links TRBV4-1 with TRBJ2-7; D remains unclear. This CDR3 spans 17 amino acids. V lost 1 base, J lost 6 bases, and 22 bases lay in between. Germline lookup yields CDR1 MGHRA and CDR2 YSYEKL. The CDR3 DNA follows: TGCGCCAGCAGCCAAGGGCGGCGTGCCATTCCTACGAGCGAGCAGTACTTC. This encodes CASSQGRRAIPTSEQYF.

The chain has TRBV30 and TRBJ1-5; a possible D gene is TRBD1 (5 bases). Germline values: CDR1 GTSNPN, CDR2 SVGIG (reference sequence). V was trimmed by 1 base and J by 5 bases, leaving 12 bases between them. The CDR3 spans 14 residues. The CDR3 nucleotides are TGTGCCTGGAGTGAGGGAAGGGGCGATCAGCCCCAGCATTTT. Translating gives CAWSEGRGDQPQHF.

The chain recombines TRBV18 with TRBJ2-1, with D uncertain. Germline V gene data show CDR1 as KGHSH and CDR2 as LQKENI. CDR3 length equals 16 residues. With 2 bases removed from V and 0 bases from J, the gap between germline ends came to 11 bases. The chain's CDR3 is CASSPSDPSSYNEQFF. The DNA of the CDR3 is TGTGCCAGCTCACCATCTGACCCTAGCTCCTACAATGAGCAGTTCTTC.

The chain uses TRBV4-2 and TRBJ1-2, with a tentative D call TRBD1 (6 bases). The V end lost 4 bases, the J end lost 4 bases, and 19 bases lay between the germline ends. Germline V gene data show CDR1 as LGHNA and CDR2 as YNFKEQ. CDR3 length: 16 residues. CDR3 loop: CASSLHPGQIAYGYTF. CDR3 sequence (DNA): TGTGCCAGCAGCCTCCATCCCGGACAGATAGCCTATGGCTACACCTTC.

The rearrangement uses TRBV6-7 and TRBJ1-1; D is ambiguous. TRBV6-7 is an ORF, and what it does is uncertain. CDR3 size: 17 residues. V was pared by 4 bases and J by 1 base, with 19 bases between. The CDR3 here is CASSCSVPETQNTEAFF. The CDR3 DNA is TGTGCCAGCAGTTGCAGTGTGCCCGAAACCCAGAACACTGAAGCTTTCTTT.

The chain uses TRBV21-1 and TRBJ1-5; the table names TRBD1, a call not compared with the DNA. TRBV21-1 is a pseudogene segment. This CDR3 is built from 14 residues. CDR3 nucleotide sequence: TGTGCCAGCAGCCCCACAGGGGCCTATCAGCCCCAGCATTTT. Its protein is CASSPTGAYQPQHF.

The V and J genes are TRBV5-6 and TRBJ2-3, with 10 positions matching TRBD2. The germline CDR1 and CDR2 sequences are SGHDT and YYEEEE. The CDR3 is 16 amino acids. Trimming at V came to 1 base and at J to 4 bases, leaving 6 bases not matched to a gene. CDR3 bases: TGTGCCAGCAGCTTGCCTCGGCTAGCGGGAGCAGATACGCAGTATTTT. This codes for CASSLPRLAGADTQYF. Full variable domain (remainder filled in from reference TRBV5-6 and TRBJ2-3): DAGVTQSPTHLIKTRGQQVTLRCSPKSGHDTVSWYQQALGQGPQFIFQYYEEEERQRGNFPDRFSGHQFPNYSSELNVNALLLGDSALYLCASSLPRLAGADTQYFGPGTRLTVL.

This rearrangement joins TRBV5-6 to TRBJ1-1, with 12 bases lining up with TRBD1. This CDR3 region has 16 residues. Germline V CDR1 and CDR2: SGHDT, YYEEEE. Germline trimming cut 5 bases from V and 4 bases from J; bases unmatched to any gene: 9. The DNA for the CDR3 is TGTGCCAGCAGTGGGACAGGGGGCTTCCTGAGCACTGAAGCTTTCTTT. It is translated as CASSGTGGFLSTEAFF.

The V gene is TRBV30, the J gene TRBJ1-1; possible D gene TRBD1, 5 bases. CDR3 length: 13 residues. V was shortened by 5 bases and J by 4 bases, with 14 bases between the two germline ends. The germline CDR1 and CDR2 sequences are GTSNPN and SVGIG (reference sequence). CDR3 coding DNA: TGTGCCTGGCAATATCGACAGTCCACTGAAGCTTTCTTT. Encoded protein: CAWQYRQSTEAFF.

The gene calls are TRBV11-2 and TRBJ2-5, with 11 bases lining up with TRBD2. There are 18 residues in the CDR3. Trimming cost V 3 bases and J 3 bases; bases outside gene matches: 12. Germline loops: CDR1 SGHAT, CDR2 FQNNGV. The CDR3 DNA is TGTGCCAGCAGCTTTATTCGGGGGAGGGGACTAGCGGAAGAGACCCAGTACTTC. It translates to CASSFIRGRGLAEETQYF.

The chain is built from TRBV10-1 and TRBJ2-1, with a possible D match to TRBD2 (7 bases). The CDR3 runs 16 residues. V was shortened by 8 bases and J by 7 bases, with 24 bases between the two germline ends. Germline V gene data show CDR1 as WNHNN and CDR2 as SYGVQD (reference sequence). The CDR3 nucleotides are TGCGCCAGCTCCGATCCCCGGGGGGCAGAACCGAATGAGCAGTTCTTC. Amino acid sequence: CASSDPRGAEPNEQFF.

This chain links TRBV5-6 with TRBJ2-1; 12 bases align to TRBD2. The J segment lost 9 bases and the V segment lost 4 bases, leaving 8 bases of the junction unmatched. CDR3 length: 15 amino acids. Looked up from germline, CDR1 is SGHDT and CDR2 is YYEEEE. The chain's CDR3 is CASSLRTSGTGEQFF. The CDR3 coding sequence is TGTGCCAGCAGCCTACGGACTAGCGGGACGGGTGAGCAGTTCTTC.

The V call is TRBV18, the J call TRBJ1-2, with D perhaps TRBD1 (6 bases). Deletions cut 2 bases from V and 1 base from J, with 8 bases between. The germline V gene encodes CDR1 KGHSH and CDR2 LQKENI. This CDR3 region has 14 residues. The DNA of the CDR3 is TGTGCCAGCTCACCAGGACAGCGTAACTATGGCTACACCTTC. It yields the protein CASSPGQRNYGYTF.

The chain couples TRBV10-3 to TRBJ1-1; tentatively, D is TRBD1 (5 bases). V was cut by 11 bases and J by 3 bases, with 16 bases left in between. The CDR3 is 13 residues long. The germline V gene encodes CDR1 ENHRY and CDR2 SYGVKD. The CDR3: CASRRDLDTEAFF. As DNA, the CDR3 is TGTGCCTCCCGGAGGGACTTGGACACTGAAGCTTTCTTT.

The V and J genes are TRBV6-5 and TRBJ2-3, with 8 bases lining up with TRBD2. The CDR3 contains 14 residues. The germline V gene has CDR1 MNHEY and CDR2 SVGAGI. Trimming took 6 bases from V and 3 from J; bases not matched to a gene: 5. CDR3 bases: TGTGCCAGCAGAAGCGGGGGAGGGACAGATACGCAGTATTTT. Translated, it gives CASRSGGGTDTQYF.

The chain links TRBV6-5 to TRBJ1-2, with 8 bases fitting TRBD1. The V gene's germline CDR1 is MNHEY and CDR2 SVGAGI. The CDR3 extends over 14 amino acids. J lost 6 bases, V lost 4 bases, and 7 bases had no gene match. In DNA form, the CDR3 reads TGTGCCAGCAGTTTTTCCGGACAGGGCCATGGCTACACCTTC. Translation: CASSFSGQGHGYTF.

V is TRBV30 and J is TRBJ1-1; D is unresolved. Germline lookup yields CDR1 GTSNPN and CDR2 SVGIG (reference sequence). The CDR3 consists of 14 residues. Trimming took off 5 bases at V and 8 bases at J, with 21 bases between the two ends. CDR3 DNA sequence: TGTGCCTGGCTTGAGATTAGAGGGTCACCAGAAGCTTTCTTT. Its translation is CAWLEIRGSPEAFF. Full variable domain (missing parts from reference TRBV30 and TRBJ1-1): SQTIHQWPATLVQPVGSPLSLECTVEGTSNPNLYWYRQAAGRGLQLLFYSVGIGQISSEVPQNLSASRPQDRQFILSSKKLLLSDSGFYLCAWLEIRGSPEAFFGQGTRLTVV.

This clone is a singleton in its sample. DNA for the CDR3: TGTGCCAGCTCACCATTCGGTGTCTCAGGAAACACCATATATTTT. This codes for CASSPFGVSGNTIYF. The chain joins TRBV18 to TRBJ1-3; D call uncertain. Per germline, CDR1 KGHSH and CDR2 LQKENI. This CDR3 spans 15 amino acids. Between the trimmed V and J ends, which lost 2 bases and 4 bases, there was a span of 12 bases.

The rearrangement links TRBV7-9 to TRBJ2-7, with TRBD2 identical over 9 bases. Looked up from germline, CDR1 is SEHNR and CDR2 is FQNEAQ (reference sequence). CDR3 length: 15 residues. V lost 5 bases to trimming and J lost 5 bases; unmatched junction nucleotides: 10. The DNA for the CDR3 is TGTGCCAGCAGCACCCCGGGACTAGCTCGCCACGAGCAGTACTTC. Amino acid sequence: CASSTPGLARHEQYF.

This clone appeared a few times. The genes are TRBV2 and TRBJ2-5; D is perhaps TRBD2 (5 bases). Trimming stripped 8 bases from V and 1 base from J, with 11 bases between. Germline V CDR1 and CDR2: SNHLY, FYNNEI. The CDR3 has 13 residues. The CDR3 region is CASLGSPQETQYF. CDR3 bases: TGTGCCAGCCTAGGGAGTCCCCAAGAGACCCAGTACTTC.

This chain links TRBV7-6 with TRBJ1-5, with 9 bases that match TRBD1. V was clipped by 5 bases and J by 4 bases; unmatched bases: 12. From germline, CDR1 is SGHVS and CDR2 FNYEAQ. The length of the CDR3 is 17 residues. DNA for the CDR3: TGTGCCAGCAGCCCCATCGGACTCGGACAGGGGAATCAGCCCCAGCATTTT. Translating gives CASSPIGLGQGNQPQHF.

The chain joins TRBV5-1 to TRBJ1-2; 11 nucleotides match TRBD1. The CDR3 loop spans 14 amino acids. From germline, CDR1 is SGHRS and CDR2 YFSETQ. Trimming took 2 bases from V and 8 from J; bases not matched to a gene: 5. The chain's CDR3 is CASSFRDRGGGYTF. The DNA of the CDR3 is TGCGCCAGCAGCTTCCGGGACAGGGGGGGCGGCTACACCTTC.

The CDR3 nucleotides read TGCGCCAGCAGCTTGGATGGTAGCGGGAGCGCAGATACGCAGTATTTT. Protein product: CASSLDGSGSADTQYF. V usage is TRBV5-1 and J usage is TRBJ2-3; 9 nucleotides line up with TRBD2. Germline V gene sequence: CDR1 SGHRS, CDR2 YFSETQ. CDR3 length equals 16 residues. The ends lost 0 bases at V and 4 bases at J; junction bases unmatched: 6.